What follows describes a single T cell receptor beta chain. The antigen it recognizes is unknown. There are no base qualities to consult, and no much larger clone falls within one base. This sample stems from a study of blood T cell repertoires in COVID-19 (TCRdb year 2020). Regarding the complete study: Samples covering the acute and convalescent phases of COVID-19 were provided by collaborators in the United States, Italy and Spain. The prospective study material was composed of cDNA or gDNA derived from T cells, B-cell-depleted T cells, or PBMCs. Subjects who had been exposed to COVID-19, were actively infected with it, or had recovered from it provided the deeply sampled blood TCRbeta repertoires that made up the dataset. The repertoires were made available in a free public database intended to serve as a resource for research on the immune response to SARS-CoV-2. The samples were drawn from two sources: the first 160 participants of the ongoing ImmuneRACE study, and over 950 subjects contributed by 6 global collaborators. Sample metadata almost always included a de-identified subject ID, COVID-19 status, age in years and sex. Where HLA class I and class II types were available, the types were taken from metadata supplied by the sample provider, not from assay-based typing.

Here is what the overall study found, with its caveats: How much clinical and demographic metadata was included differed by source and by participant, and the metadata was provided uncurated.

Measured from the cysteine to the phenylalanine, the CDR3 is 15 residues long. Kept here is only the CDR3 DNA, which spans 45 bases and is read in frame from base 1. The germline V gene sets CDR1 to SGHTS and CDR2 to YDEGEE. After removal of 0 bases from V and 1 base from J, the junction retains 0 bases not matched to a gene. One collaborating source in Seattle enrolled patients while the patients were actively infected and followed the patients over time throughout the course of disease. The collaborating institutions used their own protocols to collect whole blood in K2EDTA tubes. Collaborator samples were shipped for TCRbeta analysis as frozen whole blood, isolated PBMCs, or DNA extracted from either sample type. TCRbeta CDR3 regions were amplified from genomic DNA by means of the immunoSEQ Assay, a bias-controlled multiplex PCR. The study's own analysis went as follows. Within the assay, amplification of reference gene primers was used to estimate how many nucleated cells each sample contained. To quantify the absolute abundance of each unique TCRbeta CDR3 rearrangement, sequence reads were collapsed and filtered. For each sample, productive Simpson clonality was calculated as the square root of Simpson's diversity index across productive rearrangements. The table comes from immuneACCESS by way of TCRdb, which keeps in-frame sequences with V and J called. Part of the clones is missing from these tables; in studies checked, under half for an unresolved V gene and the rest for unknown reasons. V, J and clone size are those of that table, while D and trimming were read from the DNA. For this sample the table gives 390,000 or so clones, of which roughly 90% were detected only once. The ten largest make up around 3% of the sample.

Recombination connected TRBV5-8 to TRBJ2-7, and TRBD2 aligns with 11 junction nucleotides. The specimen sequenced was peripheral blood. The receptor's source is a woman aged 25 to 39 with COVID-19, enrolled during active disease. This receptor has the CDR3 CASSLGLAGSYEQYF. The sequenced DNA: TGTGCCAGCAGCTTGGGACTAGCGGGGTCCTACGAGCAGTACTTC.